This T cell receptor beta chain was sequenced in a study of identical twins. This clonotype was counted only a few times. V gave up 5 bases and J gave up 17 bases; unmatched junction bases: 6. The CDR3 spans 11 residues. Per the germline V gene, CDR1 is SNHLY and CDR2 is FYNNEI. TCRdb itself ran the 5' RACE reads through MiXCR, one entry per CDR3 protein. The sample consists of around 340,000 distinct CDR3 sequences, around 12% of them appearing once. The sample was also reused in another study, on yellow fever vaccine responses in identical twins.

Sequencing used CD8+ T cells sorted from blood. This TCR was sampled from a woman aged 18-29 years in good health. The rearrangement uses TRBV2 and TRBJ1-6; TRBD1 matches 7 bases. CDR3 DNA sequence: TGTGCCAGCAGTACTCGGGACAGCATCCACTTT. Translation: CASSTRDSIHF.